The sample holds a few counts of the clone carrying this T cell receptor (beta chain). These data are taken from a study of T-cell memory formation after mild COVID-19. V lost 3 bases, J lost 4 bases, and 18 bases lay in between. The CDR3 extends over 15 amino acids. CDR1 is DFQATT and CDR2 is SNEGSKA in the germline V gene (reference sequence). TCRdb re-called the 5' RACE reads with MiXCR, one entry per CDR3 protein. The table has some 250,000 distinct CDR3 sequences, roughly 18% seen once. The chain has TRBV20-1 and TRBJ2-5; TRBD2 might be the D (6 bases). The receptor was isolated from a man younger than 35 who had mild COVID-19 (a few samples of this study predate the infection). Cell type and time point are not known. Material for sequencing was PBMCs or a T cell subset sorted from them (not recorded which). This chain's CDR3 is CSARAAEGMGETQYF. CDR3 DNA: TGCAGTGCTAGGGCCGCGGAGGGGATGGGAGAGACCCAGTACTTC.